One sample yielded the 13 T cell receptor beta chains listed below, sequenced in a study of blood T cell repertoires in COVID-19. Method: immunoSEQ multiplex PCR; TCRdb's copy keeps in-frame clones and lacks some. The sample carries more than 350,000 clones, 88% recorded once. Sequenced material: PBMCs or T cells enriched from blood (not recorded which). The receptors originated from a woman aged 18-30 years who had been exposed to COVID-19.

The chain is built from TRBV7-8 and TRBJ1-1, with D maybe TRBD1 (6 bases). This CDR3 spans 14 amino acids. CDR1 and CDR2 from the germline V gene are SGHVS and FQNEAQ. V lost 2 bases and J 5 bases, leaving 12 bases between the germline ends. The CDR3 sequence: CASSLKGVGTEAFF. In DNA, the CDR3 is TGTGCCAGCAGCTTAAAGGGGGTTGGGACTGAAGCTTTCTTT.

This clone was counted once. This chain links TRBV2 with TRBJ2-4; 10 nucleotides align to TRBD2. Trimming took 9 bases from V and 4 from J; bases not matched to a gene: 12. The CDR3 contains 16 residues. Germline lookup yields CDR1 SNHLY and CDR2 FYNNEI. The CDR3 DNA follows: TGTGCCAGTTTAATTCCCGGGACTAGCGAGAAAAACATTCAGTACTTC. Amino acids: CASLIPGTSEKNIQYF.

V is TRBV18 and J is TRBJ1-1; D uncertain. Per the germline V gene, CDR1 is KGHSH and CDR2 is LQKENI. Trimming took off 6 bases at V and 0 bases at J, with 17 bases between the two ends. The CDR3 sequence is 16 residues long. The CDR3 protein is CASSGGNRGLNTEAFF. In nucleotides, the CDR3 is TGTGCCAGCTCCGGCGGAAACCGGGGTTTGAACACTGAAGCTTTCTTT.

This sequence joins TRBV19 and TRBJ2-5; 10 nucleotides match TRBD2. Germline-derived CDR1 and CDR2 are LNHDA and SQIVND (reference sequence). V trimming: 3 bases; J trimming: 2 bases; junction bases outside the gene matches: 9. The CDR3 spans 17 residues. The CDR3 DNA sequence: TGTGCCAGTAGTATTCATCCAGCGGGGGGGCGACAAGAGACCCAGTACTTC. Translation gives CASSIHPAGGRQETQYF.

The V call is TRBV19, the J call TRBJ2-2; 8 bases match TRBD1. Germline lookup yields CDR1 LNHDA and CDR2 SQIVND (reference sequence). This CDR3 is built from 15 residues. V was pared by 3 bases and J by 2 bases, with 2 bases of the junction left unmatched. The CDR3 DNA reads as TGTGCCAGTAGTATGGACAGGGTCAACACCGGGGAGCTGTTTTTT. Its protein product is CASSMDRVNTGELFF.

This chain joins TRBV28 and TRBJ2-3; D not certain. Trimming removed 6 bases from V and 5 bases from J, with 9 bases in between. This CDR3 has 12 amino acids. Germline V gives CDR1 MDHEN, CDR2 SYDVKM. The CDR3 bases are TGTGCCAGCAGAGCGATGAGAGATACGCAGTATTTT. As protein: CASRAMRDTQYF.

The chain recombines TRBV7-2 with TRBJ1-4; maybe TRBD1 (5 bases). Trimming left V 3 bases short and J 4 bases short, with 9 bases between. The CDR3 sequence is 14 residues long. CDR1 is SGHTA, CDR2 FQGNSA, per germline. CDR3 in DNA: TGTGCCAGCAGCTTCGGGGGACTTAATGAAAAACTGTTTTTT. It encodes CASSFGGLNEKLFF. Full variable domain (outside the CDR3, taken from reference TRBV7-2 and TRBJ1-4): GAGVSQSPSNKVTEKGKDVELRCDPISGHTALYWYRQSLGQGLEFLIYFQGNSAPDKSGLPSDRFSAERTGGSVSTLTIQRTQQEDSAVYLCASSFGGLNEKLFFGSGTQLSVL.

The rearrangement joins TRBV9 to TRBJ1-1, with a tentative D call TRBD1 (6 bases). The V gene's germline CDR1 is SGDLS and CDR2 YYNGEE. The CDR3 runs to 13 residues. Trimming cost V 6 bases and J 5 bases, with 14 bases left between them. The CDR3 DNA reads as TGTGCCAGCAAGGGAACAGGGAAAACTGAAGCTTTCTTT. Protein sequence: CASKGTGKTEAFF.

V usage is TRBV3-1 (or the pseudogene TRBV3-2) and J usage is TRBJ1-2; D gene ambiguous. This CDR3 has 20 residues. Germline loops: CDR1 LGHDT, CDR2 YNNKEL (reference sequence). Trimming removed 0 bases at V and 1 base at J, with 24 bases between. The CDR3 bases are TGTGCCAGCAGCCAAGATTGGTGGTCGGCAGGCCCAGCAGATAACTATGGCTACACCTTC. Translated: CASSQDWWSAGPADNYGYTF.

The rearrangement links TRBV30 to TRBJ2-7; D might be TRBD2 (6 bases). The V and J ends lost 0 bases and 3 bases respectively, with 9 bases between them. Germline-derived CDR1 and CDR2 are GTSNPN and SVGIG (reference sequence). The CDR3 contains 13 residues. Here the CDR3 reads CAWSVRRGYEQYF. The DNA for the CDR3 is TGTGCCTGGAGTGTAAGGAGGGGCTACGAGCAGTACTTC. The full variable domain, with the rest looked up from reference TRBV30 and TRBJ2-7, is SQTIHQWPATLVQPVGSPLSLECTVEGTSNPNLYWYRQAAGRGLQLLFYSVGIGQISSEVPQNLSASRPQDRQFILSSKKLLLSDSGFYLCAWSVRRGYEQYFGPGTRLTVT.

The J gene is TRBJ2-4, the V gene TRBV5-4; a possible D gene is TRBD1 (6 bases). The length of the CDR3 is 16 residues. Germline V gene data show CDR1 as SGHNT and CDR2 as YYREEE (reference sequence). V was trimmed by 4 bases and J by 0 bases, leaving 14 bases between them. The CDR3 loop is CASSPGQSIAKNIQYF. The DNA for the CDR3 is TGTGCCAGCAGCCCCGGACAGTCTATAGCCAAAAACATTCAGTACTTC.

The chain is built from TRBV3-1 (or the pseudogene TRBV3-2) and TRBJ2-2; possibly TRBD1 for D (6 bases). With 3 bases removed from V and 7 bases from J, the gap between germline ends came to 9 bases. The CDR3 runs to 13 residues. CDR1 and CDR2 (germline): LGHDT, YNNKEL (reference sequence). The DNA for the CDR3 is TGTGCCAGCAGCCAGCTACAGGGCGGGGAGCTGTTTTTT. Protein: CASSQLQGGELFF.

This chain joins TRBV19 and TRBJ2-1; D is perhaps TRBD2 (5 bases). The V gene lost 5 bases and the J gene lost 4 bases, with 21 bases spanning the gap. The CDR3 is 17 amino acids. Germline CDR1 LNHDA, CDR2 SQIVND (reference sequence). The CDR3 region has the DNA TGTGCCAGTAGTCCCCAACCGGCTAGCAGTTCTTACAATGAGCAGTTCTTC. Its translation is CASSPQPASSSYNEQFF.